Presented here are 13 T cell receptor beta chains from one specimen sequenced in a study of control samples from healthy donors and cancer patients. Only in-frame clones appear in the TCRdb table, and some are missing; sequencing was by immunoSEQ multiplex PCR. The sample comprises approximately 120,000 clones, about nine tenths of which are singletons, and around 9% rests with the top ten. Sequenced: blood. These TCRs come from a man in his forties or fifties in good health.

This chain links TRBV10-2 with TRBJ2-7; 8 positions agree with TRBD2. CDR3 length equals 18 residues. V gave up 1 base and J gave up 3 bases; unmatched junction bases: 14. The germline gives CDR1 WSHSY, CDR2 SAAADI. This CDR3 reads CASSEYSSGVSGFYEQYF. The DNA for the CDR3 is TGCGCCAGCAGTGAGTATAGTAGCGGGGTTTCCGGGTTCTACGAGCAGTACTTC.

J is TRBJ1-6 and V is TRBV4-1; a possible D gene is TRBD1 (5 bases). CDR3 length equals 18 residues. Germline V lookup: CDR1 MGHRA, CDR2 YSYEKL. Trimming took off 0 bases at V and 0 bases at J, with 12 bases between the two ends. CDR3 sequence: CASSQDFQGSSYNSPLHF. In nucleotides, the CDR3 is TGCGCCAGCAGCCAAGATTTTCAGGGTAGCTCCTATAATTCACCCCTCCACTTT.

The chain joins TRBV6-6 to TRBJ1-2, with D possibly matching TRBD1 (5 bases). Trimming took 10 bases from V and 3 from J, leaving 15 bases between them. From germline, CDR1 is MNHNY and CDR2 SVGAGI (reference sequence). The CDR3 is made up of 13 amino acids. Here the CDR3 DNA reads TGTGCCACCTCTCTTACAGGAGACTATGGCTACACCTTC. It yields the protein CATSLTGDYGYTF.

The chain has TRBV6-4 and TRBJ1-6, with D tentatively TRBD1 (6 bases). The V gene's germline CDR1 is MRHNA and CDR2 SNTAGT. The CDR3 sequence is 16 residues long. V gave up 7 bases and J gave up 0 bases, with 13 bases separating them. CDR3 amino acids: CASKRQVSSYNSPLHF. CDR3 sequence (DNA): TGTGCCAGCAAGCGACAGGTTAGCTCCTATAATTCACCCCTCCACTTT.

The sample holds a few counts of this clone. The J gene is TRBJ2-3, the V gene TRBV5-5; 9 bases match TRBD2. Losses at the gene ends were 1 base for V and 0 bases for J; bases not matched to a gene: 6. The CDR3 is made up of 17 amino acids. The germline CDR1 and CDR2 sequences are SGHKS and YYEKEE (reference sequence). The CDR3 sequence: CASSLRRGGGSTDTQYF. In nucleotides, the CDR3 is TGTGCCAGCAGCTTGCGGCGGGGGGGCGGGAGCACAGATACGCAGTATTTT. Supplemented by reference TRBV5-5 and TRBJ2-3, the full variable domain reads DAGVTQSPTHLIKTRGQQVTLRCSPISGHKSVSWYQQVLGQGPQFIFQYYEKEERGRGNFPDRFSARQFPNYSSELNVNALLLGDSALYLCASSLRRGGGSTDTQYFGPGTRLTVL.

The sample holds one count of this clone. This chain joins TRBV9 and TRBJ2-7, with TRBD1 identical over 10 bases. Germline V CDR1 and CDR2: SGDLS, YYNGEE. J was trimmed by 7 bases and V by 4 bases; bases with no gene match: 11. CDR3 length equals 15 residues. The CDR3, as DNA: TGTGCCAGCAGCTCCCCGGGACAGGGGCCATTGGAGCAGTACTTC. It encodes CASSSPGQGPLEQYF.

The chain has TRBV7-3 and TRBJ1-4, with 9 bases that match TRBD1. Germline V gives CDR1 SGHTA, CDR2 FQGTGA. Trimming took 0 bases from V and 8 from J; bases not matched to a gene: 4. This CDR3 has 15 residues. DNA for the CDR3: TGTGCCAGCAGCTTAACGGGACAGGGTGTAGAAAAACTGTTTTTT. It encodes CASSLTGQGVEKLFF.

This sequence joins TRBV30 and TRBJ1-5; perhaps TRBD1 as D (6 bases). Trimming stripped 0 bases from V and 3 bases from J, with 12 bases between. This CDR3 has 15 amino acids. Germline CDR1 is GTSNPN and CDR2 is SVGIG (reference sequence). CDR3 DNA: TGTGCCTGGAGTGTATTCGGACAGATCAATCAGCCCCAGCATTTT. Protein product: CAWSVFGQINQPQHF.

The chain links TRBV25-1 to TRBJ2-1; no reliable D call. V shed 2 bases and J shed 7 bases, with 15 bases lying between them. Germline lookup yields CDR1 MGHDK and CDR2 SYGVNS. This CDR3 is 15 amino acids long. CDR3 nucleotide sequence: TGTGCCAGCAGTGAACAACACCATTACATGAATGAGCAGTTCTTC. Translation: CASSEQHHYMNEQFF.

CDR3 amino acids: CASSDEWRGETQYF. For the CDR3, the DNA is TGTGCCAGCAGTGACGAGTGGAGGGGAGAGACCCAGTACTTC. The chain employs TRBV6-4 and TRBJ2-5, with a weak D call TRBD2 (6 bases). Trimming shortened V by 2 bases and J by 4 bases, and 11 bases separated the two germline ends. The CDR3 runs to 14 residues. Germline lookup yields CDR1 MRHNA and CDR2 SNTAGT.

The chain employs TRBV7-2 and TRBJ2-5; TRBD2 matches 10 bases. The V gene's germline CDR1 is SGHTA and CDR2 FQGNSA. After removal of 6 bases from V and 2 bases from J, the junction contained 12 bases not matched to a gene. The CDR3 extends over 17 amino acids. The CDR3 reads CASSPDPRAGGQETQYF. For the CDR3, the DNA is TGTGCCAGCAGTCCTGACCCCCGAGCGGGGGGGCAAGAGACCCAGTACTTC. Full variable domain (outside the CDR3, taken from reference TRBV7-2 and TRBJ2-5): GAGVSQSPSNKVTEKGKDVELRCDPISGHTALYWYRQSLGQGLEFLIYFQGNSAPDKSGLPSDRFSAERTGGSVSTLTIQRTQQEDSAVYLCASSPDPRAGGQETQYFGPGTRLLVL.

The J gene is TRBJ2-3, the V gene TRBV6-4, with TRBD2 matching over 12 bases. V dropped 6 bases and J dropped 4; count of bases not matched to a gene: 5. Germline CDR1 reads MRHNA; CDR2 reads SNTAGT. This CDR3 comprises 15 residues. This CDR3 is CASSNSSGGADTQYF. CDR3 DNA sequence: TGTGCCAGCAGCAACTCTAGCGGGGGGGCAGATACGCAGTATTTT.

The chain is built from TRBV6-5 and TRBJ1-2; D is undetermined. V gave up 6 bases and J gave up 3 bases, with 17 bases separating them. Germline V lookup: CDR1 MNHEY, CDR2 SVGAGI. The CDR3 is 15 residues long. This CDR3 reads CASSVILAQDYGYTF. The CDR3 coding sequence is TGTGCCAGCAGCGTAATCCTAGCCCAGGACTATGGCTACACCTTC.